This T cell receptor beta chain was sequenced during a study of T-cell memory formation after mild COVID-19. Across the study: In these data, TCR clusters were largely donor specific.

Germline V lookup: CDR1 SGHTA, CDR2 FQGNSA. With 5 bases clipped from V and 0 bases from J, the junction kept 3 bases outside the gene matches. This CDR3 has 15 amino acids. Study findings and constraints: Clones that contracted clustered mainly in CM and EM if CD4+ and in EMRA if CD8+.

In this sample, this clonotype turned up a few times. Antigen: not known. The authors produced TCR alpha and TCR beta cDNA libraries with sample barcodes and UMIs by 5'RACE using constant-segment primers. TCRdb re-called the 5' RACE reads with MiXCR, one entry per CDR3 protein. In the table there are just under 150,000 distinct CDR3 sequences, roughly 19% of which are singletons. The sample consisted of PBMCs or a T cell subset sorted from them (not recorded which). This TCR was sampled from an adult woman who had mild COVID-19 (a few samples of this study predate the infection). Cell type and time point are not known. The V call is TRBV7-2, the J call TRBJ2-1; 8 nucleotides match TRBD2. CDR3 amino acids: CASSASGSSYNEQFF. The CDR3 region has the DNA TGTGCCAGCAGCGCAAGCGGGAGCTCCTACAATGAGCAGTTCTTC.